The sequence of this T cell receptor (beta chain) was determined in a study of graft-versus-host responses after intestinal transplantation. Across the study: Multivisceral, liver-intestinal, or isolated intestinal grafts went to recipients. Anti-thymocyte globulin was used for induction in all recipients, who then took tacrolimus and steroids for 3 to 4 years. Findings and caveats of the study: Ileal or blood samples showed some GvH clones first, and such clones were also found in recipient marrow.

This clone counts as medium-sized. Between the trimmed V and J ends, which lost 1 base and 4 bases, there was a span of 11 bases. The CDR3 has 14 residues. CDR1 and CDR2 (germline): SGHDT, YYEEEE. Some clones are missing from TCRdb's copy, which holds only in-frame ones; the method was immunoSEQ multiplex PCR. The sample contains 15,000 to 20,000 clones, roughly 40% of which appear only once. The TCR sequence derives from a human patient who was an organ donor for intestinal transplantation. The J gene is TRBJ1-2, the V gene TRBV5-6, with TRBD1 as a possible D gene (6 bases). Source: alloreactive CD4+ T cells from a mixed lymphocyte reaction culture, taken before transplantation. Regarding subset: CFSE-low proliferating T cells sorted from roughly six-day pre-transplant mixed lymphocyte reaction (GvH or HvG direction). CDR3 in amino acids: CASSLIQGIYGYTF. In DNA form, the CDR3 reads TGTGCCAGCAGCTTGATACAGGGAATCTATGGCTACACCTTC.